The present entry profiles one T cell receptor beta chain with its context. TCR beta CDR3 sequences were amplified from RNA transcripts. When the TCR CDR3 underwent first-round RT-PCR, the HTBI primer set was used. One entry per CDR3 protein results from TCRdb running MiXCR on the multiplex PCR reads. The table shows about 320,000 distinct CDR3 sequences, with approximately 17% occurring only once. Aged 18 to 65, the patients had hyperthyroidism that was newly diagnosed and had lasted under 2 months. The record originates from a study of T cells in Graves' hyperthyroidism and ophthalmopathy. Sequenced: blood. This receptor was identified in a man younger than 40 with Graves' hyperthyroidism.

CDR3 sequence reads: CASSHRAGARGRNTEAFF. The DNA for the CDR3 is TGCGCCAGCAGCCACCGTGCGGGCGCCAGGGGGCGGAACACTGAAGCTTTCTTT. The chain couples TRBV4-1 to TRBJ1-1; 8 bases map to TRBD1. Losses at the gene ends were 3 bases for V and 1 base for J; bases not matched to a gene: 13. The V gene's germline CDR1 is MGHRA and CDR2 YSYEKL. CDR3 length equals 18 residues.